Sequencing of this T cell receptor (beta chain) was carried out in a study of blood T cell repertoires in COVID-19. On the study more broadly: Acute and convalescent COVID-19 samples came from the United States, Italy and Spain. PBMCs, B-cell-depleted T cells, or T cells were the source of the cDNA or gDNA that made up the material.

How the authors handled the data: From reference gene primer amplification, estimates of nucleated cell counts were derived. Sequencing was performed with immunoSEQ multiplex PCR; in TCRdb, only in-frame clones are kept and a portion is missing. The V and J calls and clone size were taken over from that table, and D and trimming were inferred from the DNA. The table lists approximately 240,000 clones, 65% to 85% of them singletons. The J segment lost 6 bases and the V segment lost 2 bases, leaving 9 bases of the junction unmatched. Looked up from germline, CDR1 is LNHDA and CDR2 is SQIVND (reference sequence). This CDR3 comprises 16 residues.

This sequence was found in a woman aged 25-40 years who had recovered from COVID-19. The chain has TRBV19 and TRBJ2-2; TRBD2 matches 7 bases. The sample consisted of peripheral blood. The CDR3 loop reads CASSISSGRESGELFF. The CDR3 DNA is TGTGCCAGTAGTATAAGTAGCGGGCGGGAGTCCGGGGAGCTGTTTTTT.